This record covers a single T cell receptor beta chain. This sample is part of a study of blood T cell repertoires in COVID-19. Some clones are missing from TCRdb's copy, which holds only in-frame ones; the method was immunoSEQ multiplex PCR. The sample lists around 250,000 clones, around 87% seen once, with more than 6.5% in the top ten. Trimming cost V 1 base and J 5 bases, with 11 bases left between them. The CDR3 extends over 14 amino acids. Germline CDR1 MGHDK, CDR2 SYGVNS. The receptor comes from a woman in her seventies with active or convalescent COVID-19. V and J are TRBV25-1 and TRBJ1-2; D may be TRBD1 (5 bases). Sequencing was performed on peripheral blood. The CDR3 loop reads CASSESDSKYGYTF. CDR3 coding DNA: TGTGCCAGCAGTGAATCAGACAGCAAATATGGCTACACCTTC.